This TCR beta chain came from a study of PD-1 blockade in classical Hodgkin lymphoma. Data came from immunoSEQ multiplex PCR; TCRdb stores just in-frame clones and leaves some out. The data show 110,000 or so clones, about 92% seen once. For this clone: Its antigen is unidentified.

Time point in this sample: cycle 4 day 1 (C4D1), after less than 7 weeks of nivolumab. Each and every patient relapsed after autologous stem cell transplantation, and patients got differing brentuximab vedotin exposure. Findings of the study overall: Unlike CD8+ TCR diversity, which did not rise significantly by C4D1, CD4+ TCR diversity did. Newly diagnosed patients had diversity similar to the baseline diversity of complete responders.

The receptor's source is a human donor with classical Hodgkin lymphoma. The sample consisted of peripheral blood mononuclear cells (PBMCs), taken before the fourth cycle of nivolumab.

For the CDR3, the DNA is TGTGCCAGCAGCTTTGGAGGGGGTGGGAACTATGGCTACACCTTC. Amino acids: CASSFGGGGNYGYTF. The V gene is TRBV5-4, the J gene TRBJ1-2, with D possibly TRBD1 on 6 matching bases. This CDR3 comprises 15 residues. Trimming left V 2 bases short and J 2 bases short, with 13 bases between. Germline CDR1 and CDR2: SGHNT and YYREEE (reference sequence).